Shown below are 13 T cell receptor beta chains from a single sample sequenced in a study of shared clonotypes between healthy human individuals. Measured with immunoSEQ multiplex PCR; TCRdb has only the in-frame clones, and not every one. The repertoire holds 500,000 or so clones, with roughly 95% as singletons. Material: naive CD4+ T cells sorted from blood. As to subset: CD45RA+ positively selected. The receptors come from a woman in her thirties in good health.

The chain couples TRBV29-1 to TRBJ2-2, with D hard to call. Trimming left V 3 bases short and J 0 bases short, with 5 bases between. This CDR3 region has 13 residues. CDR1 is SQVTM and CDR2 is ANQGSEA in the germline V gene. CDR3 coding DNA: TGCAGCGTTGATTCAGCGAACACCGGGGAGCTGTTTTTT. This gives the protein CSVDSANTGELFF.

The gene calls are TRBV5-4 and TRBJ2-5, with a tentative D call TRBD1 (7 bases). Germline V gene sequence: CDR1 SGHNT, CDR2 YYREEE (reference sequence). Trimming stripped 4 bases from V and 2 bases from J, with 12 bases between. The CDR3 extends over 14 amino acids. The CDR3 DNA reads as TGTGCCAGCAGCCCGCCAGGGGGGCAAGAGACCCAGTACTTC. Its protein is CASSPPGGQETQYF.

This rearrangement joins TRBV18 to TRBJ1-5; no clear D. The length of the CDR3 is 15 residues. V shed 2 bases and J shed 5 bases, with 13 bases lying between them. Germline lookup yields CDR1 KGHSH and CDR2 LQKENI. The CDR3 here is CASSPRVGFDQPQHF. CDR3 DNA sequence: TGTGCCAGCTCACCAAGGGTTGGGTTTGATCAGCCCCAGCATTTT.

The V gene is TRBV19, the J gene TRBJ2-7, with 7 bases lining up with TRBD2. Germline V gives CDR1 LNHDA, CDR2 SQIVND (reference sequence). The CDR3 length is 16 residues. V lost 4 bases and J lost 4; bases outside the gene matches: 13. The CDR3 reads CASSTRGHGREYEQYF. As DNA, the CDR3 is TGTGCCAGTAGTACTCGGGGCCACGGGCGGGAGTACGAGCAGTACTTC. The entire variable domain, with the rest obtained from reference TRBV19 and TRBJ2-7, is as follows: DGGITQSPKYLFRKEGQNVTLSCEQNLNHDAMYWYRQDPGQGLRLIYYSQIVNDFQKGDIAEGYSVSREKKESFPLTVTSAQKNPTAFYLCASSTRGHGREYEQYFGPGTRLTVT.

The rearrangement joins TRBV28 to TRBJ1-5; D not certain. The CDR3 extends over 15 amino acids. V lost 7 bases to trimming and J lost 2 bases, with 15 bases between them. CDR1 and CDR2 from the germline V gene are MDHEN and SYDVKM. The CDR3 DNA is TGTGCCAGCACCCCACCCCCCGGGGGCAATCAGCCCCAGCATTTT. As protein: CASTPPPGGNQPQHF.

The chain recombines TRBV28 with TRBJ1-2; D might be TRBD1 (6 bases). V lost 1 base to trimming and J lost 2 bases, with 14 bases between them. Germline V lookup: CDR1 MDHEN, CDR2 SYDVKM. CDR3 length: 16 amino acids. CDR3 coding DNA: TGTGCCAGCAGTTTATTTGGGGAGGGGGGAAACTATGGCTACACCTTC. It translates to CASSLFGEGGNYGYTF.

The V call is TRBV19, the J call TRBJ1-1; TRBD1 might be the D (5 bases). The ends were cut back, 5 bases at V and 6 bases at J, with 22 bases in the middle. Looked up from germline, CDR1 is LNHDA and CDR2 is SQIVND (reference sequence). CDR3 length: 16 amino acids. DNA for the CDR3: TGTGCCAGTAGTCCCGCCGGGGCCGACGGGGTCGCTGAAGCTTTCTTT. It yields the protein CASSPAGADGVAEAFF.

This chain connects TRBV5-5 to TRBJ2-3; TRBD1 is a possible D gene (6 bases). This CDR3 region has 16 residues. V was clipped by 1 base and J by 0 bases, with 12 bases between them. Germline CDR1 reads SGHKS; CDR2 reads YYEKEE (reference sequence). The CDR3 region has the DNA TGTGCCAGCAGCTTGTTTCGACAGGCCAGCACAGATACGCAGTATTTT. Residues: CASSLFRQASTDTQYF.

Of note for this clone: An end of the junction does not agree with germline; a read error may underlie this. The rearrangement joins TRBV13 to TRBJ2-7; D not certain. This CDR3 region has 14 residues. Germline V lookup: CDR1 PRHDT, CDR2 FYEKMQ (reference sequence). The CDR3 DNA follows: TGTGCCAGCAGCATAGGGCAGAGCTCCTACGAGCAGTACTTC. This sequence encodes CASSIGQSSYEQYF.

The chain employs TRBV30 and TRBJ2-1; possibly TRBD1 for D (6 bases). Germline-derived CDR1 and CDR2 are GTSNPN and SVGIG (reference sequence). V dropped 6 bases and J dropped 6 bases, with 15 bases sitting between them. This CDR3 has 13 amino acids. CDR3 sequence reads: CACLTQGRNEQFF. For the CDR3, the DNA is TGTGCCTGCCTCACGCAGGGGCGCAATGAGCAGTTCTTC.

The chain has TRBV27 and TRBJ1-1; no firm D call. Germline-derived CDR1 and CDR2 are MNHEY and SMNVEV (reference sequence). V was clipped by 3 bases and J by 1 base, with 9 bases between them. This CDR3 is 14 amino acids long. This CDR3 is CASSFESRNTEAFF. The CDR3 DNA reads TGTGCCAGCAGTTTCGAATCCAGGAACACTGAAGCTTTCTTT.

This clone occurred a few times. CDR3 bases: TGCGCCAGCAGCTTGTCCCGGACTAGCGGGAGTCCAGATACGCAGTATTTT. Protein sequence: CASSLSRTSGSPDTQYF. The chain combines TRBV5-1 with TRBJ2-3; 13 bases line up with TRBD2. The CDR3 consists of 17 residues. Trimming at V came to 1 base and at J to 4 bases, leaving 6 bases not matched to a gene. CDR1 and CDR2 from the germline V gene are SGHRS and YFSETQ.

This rearrangement joins TRBV5-1 to TRBJ1-6, with D maybe TRBD1 (5 bases). The CDR3 runs to 14 residues. Trimming left V 4 bases short and J 5 bases short, with 10 bases between. Germline lookup yields CDR1 SGHRS and CDR2 YFSETQ. CDR3 amino acids: CASSEGFDNSPLHF. CDR3 DNA: TGCGCCAGCAGCGAGGGGTTCGATAATTCACCCCTCCACTTT.